The clone carrying this T cell receptor (beta chain) was observed at least ten times. The source of the sample is a study of blood T cells in healthy people across ages. For the second PCR, which ran for 7 to 11 cycles, a sample-barcoded 5' primer and a J-beta primer mix were used. One entry per CDR3 protein, called by TCRdb with MiXCR from the 5' RACE reads. The sample holds about 780,000 distinct CDR3 sequences; about 42% are singletons and the top ten take 15% to 20%. There are 16 residues in the CDR3. CDR1 and CDR2 (germline): SGHTA, FQGNSA. Trimming removed 8 bases at V and 0 bases at J, with 18 bases between.

Material for sequencing was blood. The TCR originated in a man older than 75 in good health. The genes are TRBV7-2 and TRBJ2-3; a possible D gene is TRBD1 (5 bases). This CDR3 is CASGIGLGVSTDTQYF. The DNA for the CDR3 is TGTGCCAGCGGAATAGGATTAGGGGTTAGCACAGATACGCAGTATTTT.